This T cell receptor (beta chain) was sequenced during a study of blood T cell repertoires in COVID-19. Trimming cost V 8 bases and J 1 base, with 20 bases left between them. The length of the CDR3 is 15 residues. Germline-derived CDR1 and CDR2 are SQVTM and ANQGSEA. In the original workflow: Counts of nucleated cells, estimated from reference gene primer amplification, were obtained. Only in-frame clones appear in the TCRdb table, and some are missing; sequencing was by immunoSEQ multiplex PCR. V and J calls and clone size come straight from that table; D and trimming were deduced from the DNA. This table holds approximately 190,000 clones, roughly 86% found once.

This receptor was obtained from a woman in her 40s in a cohort exposed to, infected with or recovered from COVID-19 (not recorded which). Sample: PBMCs or T cells enriched from blood (not recorded which). The rearrangement links TRBV29-1 to TRBJ2-5, with D tentatively TRBD1 (6 bases). The DNA for the CDR3 is TGCAGCCTCCGTGGGGTGGGGGCAGCCCAAGAGACCCAGTACTTC. Amino acids: CSLRGVGAAQETQYF.